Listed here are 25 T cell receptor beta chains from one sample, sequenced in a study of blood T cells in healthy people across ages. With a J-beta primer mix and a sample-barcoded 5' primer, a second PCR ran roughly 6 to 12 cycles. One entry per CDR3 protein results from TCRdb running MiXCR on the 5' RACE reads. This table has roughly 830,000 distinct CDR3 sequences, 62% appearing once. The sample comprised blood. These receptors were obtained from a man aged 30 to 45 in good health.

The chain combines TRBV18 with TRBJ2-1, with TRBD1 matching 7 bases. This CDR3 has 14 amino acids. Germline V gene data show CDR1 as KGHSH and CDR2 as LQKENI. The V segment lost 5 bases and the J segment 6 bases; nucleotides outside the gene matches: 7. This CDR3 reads CASSTGQMANEQFF. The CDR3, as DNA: TGTGCCAGCTCAACGGGACAGATGGCCAATGAGCAGTTCTTC. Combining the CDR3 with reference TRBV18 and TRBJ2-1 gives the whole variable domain NAGVMQNPRHLVRRRGQEARLRCSPMKGHSHVYWYRQLPEEGLKFMVYLQKENIIDESGMPKERFSAEFPKEGPSILRIQQVVRGDSAAYFCASSTGQMANEQFFGPGTRLTVL.

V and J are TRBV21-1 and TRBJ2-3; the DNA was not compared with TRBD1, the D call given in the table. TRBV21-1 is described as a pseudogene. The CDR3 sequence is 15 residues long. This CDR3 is CASSKGSAPIDTQYF. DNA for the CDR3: TGTGCCAGCAGCAAAGGGTCGGCCCCCATAGATACGCAGTATTTT.

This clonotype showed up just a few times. The chain's CDR3 is CASSPEIGESNQPQHF. CDR3 sequence (DNA): TGTGCCAGCAGTCCCGAGATAGGGGAAAGCAATCAGCCCCAGCATTTT. This chain uses TRBV4-2 with TRBJ1-5; D possibly corresponds to TRBD1 (5 bases). Per germline, CDR1 LGHNA and CDR2 YNFKEQ. CDR3 size: 16 residues. The V and J ends lost 6 bases and 1 base respectively, with 16 bases between them.

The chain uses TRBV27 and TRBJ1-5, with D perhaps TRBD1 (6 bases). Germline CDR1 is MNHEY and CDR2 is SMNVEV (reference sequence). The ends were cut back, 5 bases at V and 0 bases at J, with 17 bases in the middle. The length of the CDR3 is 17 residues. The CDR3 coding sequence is TGTGCCAGCAGTACCCTAACAGGGCTATATAGCAATCAGCCCCAGCATTTT. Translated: CASSTLTGLYSNQPQHF.

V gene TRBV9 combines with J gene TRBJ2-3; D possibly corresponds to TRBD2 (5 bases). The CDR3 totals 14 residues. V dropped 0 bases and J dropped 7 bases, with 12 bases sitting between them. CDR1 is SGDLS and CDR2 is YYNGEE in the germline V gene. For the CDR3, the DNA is TGTGCCAGCAGCGTAGGGGTGTCGGGAAATACGCAGTATTTT. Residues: CASSVGVSGNTQYF.

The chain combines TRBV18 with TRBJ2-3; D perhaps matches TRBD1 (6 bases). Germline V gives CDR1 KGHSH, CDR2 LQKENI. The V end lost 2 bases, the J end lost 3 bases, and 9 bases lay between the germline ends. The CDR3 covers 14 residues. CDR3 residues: CASSPKGETDTQYF. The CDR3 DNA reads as TGTGCCAGCTCACCAAAGGGGGAGACAGATACGCAGTATTTT.

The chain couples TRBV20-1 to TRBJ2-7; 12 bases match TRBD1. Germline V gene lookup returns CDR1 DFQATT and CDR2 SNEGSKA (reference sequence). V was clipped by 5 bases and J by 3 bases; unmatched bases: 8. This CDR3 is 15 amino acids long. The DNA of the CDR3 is TGCAGTGCTTTATCCGGGACAGGGGGCATCTACGAGCAGTACTTC. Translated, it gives CSALSGTGGIYEQYF.

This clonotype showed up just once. CDR3 amino acids: CASSLGQGLWSNQPQHF. CDR3 coding DNA: TGTGCCAGCAGCTTAGGGCAGGGGCTCTGGAGCAATCAGCCCCAGCATTTT. V and J are TRBV7-6 and TRBJ1-5, with TRBD1 as a possible D gene (6 bases). The CDR3 contains 17 residues. The germline CDR1 and CDR2 sequences are SGHVS and FNYEAQ. With 1 base removed from V and 1 base from J, the gap between germline ends came to 14 bases.

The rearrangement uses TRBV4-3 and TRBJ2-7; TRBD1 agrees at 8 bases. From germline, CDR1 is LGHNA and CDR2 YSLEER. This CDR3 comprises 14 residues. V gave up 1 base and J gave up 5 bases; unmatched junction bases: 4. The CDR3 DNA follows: TGCGCCAGCAGCCAAGTCAGGGGGCAGAACGAGCAGTACTTC. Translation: CASSQVRGQNEQYF.

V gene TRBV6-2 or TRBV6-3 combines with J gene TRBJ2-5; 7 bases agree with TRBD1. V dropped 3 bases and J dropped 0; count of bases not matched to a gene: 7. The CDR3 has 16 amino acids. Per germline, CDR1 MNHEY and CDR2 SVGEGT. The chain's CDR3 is CASSYPSDRYQETQYF. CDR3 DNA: TGTGCCAGCAGTTATCCCTCGGACAGGTACCAAGAGACCCAGTACTTC.

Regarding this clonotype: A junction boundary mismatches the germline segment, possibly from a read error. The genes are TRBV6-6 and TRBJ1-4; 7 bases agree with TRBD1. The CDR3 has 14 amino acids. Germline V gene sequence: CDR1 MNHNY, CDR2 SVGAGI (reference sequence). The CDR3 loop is CANMSLGGNEKPFF. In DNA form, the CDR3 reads TGTGCCAACATGTCGTTAGGGGGCAATGAAAAACCGTTTTTT.

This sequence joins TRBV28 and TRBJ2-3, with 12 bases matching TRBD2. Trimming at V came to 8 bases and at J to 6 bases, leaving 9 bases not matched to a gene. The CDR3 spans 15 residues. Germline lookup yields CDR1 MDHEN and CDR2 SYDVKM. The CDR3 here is CASGIGTSGLDTQYF. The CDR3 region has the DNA TGTGCCAGCGGAATTGGGACTAGCGGGTTGGATACGCAGTATTTT. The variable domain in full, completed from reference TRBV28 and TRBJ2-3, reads DVKVTQSSRYLVKRTGEKVFLECVQDMDHENMFWYRQDPGLGLRLIYFSYDVKMKEKGDIPEGYSVSREKKERFSLILESASTNQTSMYLCASGIGTSGLDTQYFGPGTRLTVL.

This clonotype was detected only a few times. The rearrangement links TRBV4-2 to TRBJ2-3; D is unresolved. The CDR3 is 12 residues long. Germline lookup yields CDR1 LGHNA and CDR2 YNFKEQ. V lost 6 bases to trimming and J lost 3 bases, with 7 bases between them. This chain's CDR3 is CASRATTDTQYF. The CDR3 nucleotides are TGTGCCAGCAGAGCCACAACAGATACGCAGTATTTT.

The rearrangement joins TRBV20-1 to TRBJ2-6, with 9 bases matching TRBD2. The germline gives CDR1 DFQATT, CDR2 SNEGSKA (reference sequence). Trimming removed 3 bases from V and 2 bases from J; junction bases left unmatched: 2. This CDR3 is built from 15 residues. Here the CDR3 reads CSARLAGTGANVLTF. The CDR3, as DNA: TGCAGTGCTAGGCTAGCGGGGACTGGGGCCAACGTCCTGACTTTC.

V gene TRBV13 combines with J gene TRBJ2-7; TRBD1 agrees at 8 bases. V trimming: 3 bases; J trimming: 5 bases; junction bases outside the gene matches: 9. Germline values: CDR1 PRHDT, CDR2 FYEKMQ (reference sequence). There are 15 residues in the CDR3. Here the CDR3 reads CASSFGDRRTDEQYF. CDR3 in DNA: TGTGCCAGCAGCTTCGGGGACAGGAGAACCGACGAGCAGTACTTC.

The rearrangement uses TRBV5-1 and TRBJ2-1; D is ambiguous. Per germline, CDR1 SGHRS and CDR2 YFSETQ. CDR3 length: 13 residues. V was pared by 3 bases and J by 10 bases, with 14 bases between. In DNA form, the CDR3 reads TGCGCCAGCAGCTGGGATTCAGCCTCCGAGCAGTTCTTC. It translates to CASSWDSASEQFF.

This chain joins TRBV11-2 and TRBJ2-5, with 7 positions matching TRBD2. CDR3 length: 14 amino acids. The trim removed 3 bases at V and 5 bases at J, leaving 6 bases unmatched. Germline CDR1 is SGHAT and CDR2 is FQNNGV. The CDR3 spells CASSFGRGTETQYF. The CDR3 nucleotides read TGTGCCAGCAGCTTTGGGAGGGGTACGGAGACCCAGTACTTC.

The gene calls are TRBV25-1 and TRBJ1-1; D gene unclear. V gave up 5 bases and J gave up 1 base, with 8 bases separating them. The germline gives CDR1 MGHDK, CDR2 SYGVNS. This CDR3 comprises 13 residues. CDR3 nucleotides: TGTGCCAGCAGTATAGCTCCGAACACTGAAGCTTTCTTT. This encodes CASSIAPNTEAFF.

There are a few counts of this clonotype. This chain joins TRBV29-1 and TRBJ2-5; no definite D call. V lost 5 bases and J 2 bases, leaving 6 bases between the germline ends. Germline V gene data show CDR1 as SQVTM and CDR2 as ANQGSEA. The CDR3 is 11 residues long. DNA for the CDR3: TGCAGCGTTTCCCCACAAGAGACCCAGTACTTC. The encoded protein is CSVSPQETQYF.

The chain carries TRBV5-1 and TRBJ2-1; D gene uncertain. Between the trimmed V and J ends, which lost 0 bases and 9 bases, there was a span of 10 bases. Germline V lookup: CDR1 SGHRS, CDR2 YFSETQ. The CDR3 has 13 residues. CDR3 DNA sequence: TGCGCCAGCAGCTTGGATCTGGGCCCTGAGCAGTTCTTC. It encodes CASSLDLGPEQFF.

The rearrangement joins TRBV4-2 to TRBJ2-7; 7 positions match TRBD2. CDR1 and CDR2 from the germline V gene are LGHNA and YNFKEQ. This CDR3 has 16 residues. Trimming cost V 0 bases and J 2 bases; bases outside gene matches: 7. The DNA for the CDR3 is TGTGCCAGCAGCCAAGATCACGGGGGGATCGCCTACGAGCAGTACTTC. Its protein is CASSQDHGGIAYEQYF.

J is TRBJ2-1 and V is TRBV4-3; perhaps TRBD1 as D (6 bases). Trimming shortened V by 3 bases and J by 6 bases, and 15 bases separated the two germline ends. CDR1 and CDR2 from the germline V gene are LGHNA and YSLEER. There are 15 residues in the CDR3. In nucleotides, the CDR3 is TGCGCCAGCAGCCAGCTCATAGACAGGAGCAATGAGCAGTTCTTC. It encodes CASSQLIDRSNEQFF.

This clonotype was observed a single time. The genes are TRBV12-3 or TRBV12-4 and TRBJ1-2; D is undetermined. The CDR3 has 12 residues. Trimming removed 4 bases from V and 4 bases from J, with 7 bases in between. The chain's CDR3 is CASSSELYGYTF. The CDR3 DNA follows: TGTGCCAGCAGTTCAGAACTCTATGGCTACACCTTC.

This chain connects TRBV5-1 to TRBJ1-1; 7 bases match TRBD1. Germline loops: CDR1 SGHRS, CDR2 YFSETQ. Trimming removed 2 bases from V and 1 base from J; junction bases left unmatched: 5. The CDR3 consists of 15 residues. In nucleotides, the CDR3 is TGCGCCAGCAGCTTACCCGGGACAGAGAACACTGAAGCTTTCTTT. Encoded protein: CASSLPGTENTEAFF.

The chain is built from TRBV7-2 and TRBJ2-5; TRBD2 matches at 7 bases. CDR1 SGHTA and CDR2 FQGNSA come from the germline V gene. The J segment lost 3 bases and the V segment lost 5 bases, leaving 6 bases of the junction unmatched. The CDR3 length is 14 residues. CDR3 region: CASSTGTTKETQYF. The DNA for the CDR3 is TGTGCCAGCAGCACCGGGACTACGAAAGAGACCCAGTACTTC.